The rows below give T cell receptor beta chains drawn from one sample of a study of blood T cell repertoires in COVID-19. The assay was immunoSEQ multiplex PCR, and TCRdb's table has in-frame clones only and misses some. The profile shows 100,000 to 150,000 clones, about 86% of them singletons. The sample was peripheral blood. These receptors were collected from a woman aged 60-75 years with active or convalescent COVID-19. CDR3s include the opening cysteine and the closing phenylalanine or tryptophan. The D gene is left open where the match is weak. A row's size may be missing; if present it is once, few, many or a size class.

V,size,D,J,CDR3,DNA
TRBV9,once,TRBD2,TRBJ2-1,CASSVAGLAGAREQFF,TGTGCCAGCAGCGTAGCGGGACTAGCGGGAGCTCGTGAGCAGTTCTTC
TRBV6-2/TRBV6-3,NA,TRBD1,TRBJ2-5,CASSRPAGGAETQYF,TGTGCCAGCAGTCGTCCCGCAGGGGGCGCGGAGACCCAGTACTTC
TRBV28,NA,NA,TRBJ2-5,CASSQPGHLQETQYF,TGTGCCAGCAGCCAGCCGGGACACCTCCAAGAGACCCAGTACTTC
TRBV15,NA,TRBD2,TRBJ2-1,CATSRSGGAYNEQFF,TGTGCCACCAGCAGATCGGGGGGAGCCTACAATGAGCAGTTCTTC
TRBV19,once,TRBD1,TRBJ2-1,CASSIGLRDRLYNEQFF,TGTGCCAGTAGTATAGGCCTCCGGGACAGGCTATACAATGAGCAGTTCTTC
TRBV5-1,NA,NA,TRBJ1-6,CASSATPSGDSPLHF,TGCGCCAGCAGCGCCACGCCTTCGGGGGATTCACCCCTCCACTTT
TRBV7-2,few,TRBD2,TRBJ2-7,CASSLAGTSGGEQYF,TGTGCCAGCAGCTTAGCCGGGACTAGCGGTGGCGAGCAGTACTTC
TRBV5-4,NA,TRBD2,TRBJ2-2,CASSLTSGGTNTGELFF,TGTGCCAGCAGTCTGACTAGCGGGGGTACGAACACCGGGGAGCTGTTTTTT
TRBV7-2,NA,NA,TRBJ1-1,CASSYPGGREAFF,TGTGCCAGCAGCTACCCCGGGGGGCGTGAGGCTTTCTTT
TRBV3-1/TRBV3-2,NA,TRBD1,TRBJ1-2,CASSGTADGYTF,TGTGCCAGCAGCGGGACAGCAGATGGCTACACCTTC
TRBV4-1,NA,NA,TRBJ2-1,CASSQAAYNEQFF,TGCGCCAGCAGCCAAGCAGCCTACAATGAGCAGTTCTTC
TRBV19,NA,NA,TRBJ2-2,CASSMIRGFTGELFF,TGTGCCAGTAGTATGATCCGGGGGTTCACCGGGGAGCTGTTTTTT
TRBV6-5,few,TRBD2,TRBJ2-5,CASSDSGGARETQYF,TGTGCCAGCAGCGATAGCGGGGGGGCCCGGGAGACCCAGTACTTC
TRBV28,NA,NA,TRBJ1-6,CASRSTGEGNSPLHF,TGTGCCAGCAGATCGACTGGGGAGGGTAATTCACCCCTCCACTTT
TRBV28,NA,NA,TRBJ1-2,CASSSGGYYGYTF,TGTGCCAGCAGTTCTGGGGGCTACTATGGCTACACCTTC
TRBV7-9,NA,NA,TRBJ1-4,CASSLGESNEKLFF,TGTGCCAGCAGCTTAGGGGAGAGTAATGAAAAACTGTTTTTT
TRBV9,NA,NA,TRBJ1-3,CASSVSMQGPANTIYF,TGTGCCAGCAGCGTTTCGATGCAGGGGCCCGCGAACACCATATATTTT
TRBV4-1,NA,TRBD2,TRBJ2-1,CASSRWTSGRANEQFF,TGCGCCAGCAGCCGATGGACTAGCGGGAGGGCCAATGAGCAGTTCTTC
TRBV10-3,NA,TRBD1,TRBJ1-1,CAIRGTALRGNTEAFF,TGTGCCATCAGGGGGACAGCGCTCAGGGGTAACACTGAAGCTTTCTTT
TRBV7-2,NA,NA,TRBJ1-3,CASSPRGSGNTIYF,TGTGCCAGCAGCCCAAGGGGCTCTGGAAACACCATATATTTT
TRBV6-5,NA,TRBD1,TRBJ1-5,CATGGGQHNQPQHF,TGTGCCACCGGAGGGGGCCAACACAATCAGCCCCAGCATTTT
TRBV6-5,NA,NA,TRBJ2-5,CASTGSGRGGETQYF,TGTGCCAGCACCGGGAGCGGGAGAGGGGGCGAGACCCAGTACTTC
TRBV19,NA,NA,TRBJ2-5,CASSINVNGGETQYF,TGTGCCAGTAGTATAAATGTTAACGGGGGAGAGACCCAGTACTTC
TRBV28,NA,NA,TRBJ2-2,CASSGWNTGELFF,TGTGCCAGCAGTGGCTGGAACACCGGGGAGCTGTTTTTT
TRBV28,NA,NA,TRBJ1-2,CASSLGQDRNYTF,TGTGCCAGCAGTTTAGGTCAAGACAGAAACTACACCTTC
TRBV3-1/TRBV3-2,NA,NA,TRBJ1-1,CASRKGGKPNTEAFF,TGTGCCAGCCGGAAGGGGGGGAAACCGAACACTGAAGCTTTCTTT
TRBV29-1,NA,TRBD2,TRBJ2-3,CSVEGAGGPAQYF,TGCAGCGTTGAAGGAGCGGGAGGGCCGGCGCAGTATTTT
TRBV6-5,NA,TRBD2,TRBJ2-4,CASSYTSGGIYIQYF,TGTGCCAGCAGTTACACTAGCGGGGGTATCTACATTCAGTACTTC
TRBV6-5,few,NA,TRBJ1-1,CASSYGGRNTEAFF,TGTGCCAGCAGTTATGGCGGCAGGAACACTGAAGCTTTCTTT
TRBV6-2/TRBV6-3,NA,NA,TRBJ1-2,CASSYHTSRKSYTF,TGTGCCAGCAGTTACCACACCTCTCGTAAGAGCTACACCTTC
TRBV28,NA,NA,TRBJ2-2,CASGSIGALTGELFF,TGTGCCAGTGGATCAATAGGGGCTCTCACCGGGGAGCTGTTTTTT
TRBV7-6,NA,NA,TRBJ2-3,CASSLKAGHTDTQYF,TGTGCCAGCAGCCTTAAAGCGGGACACACAGATACGCAGTATTTT
TRBV21-1,NA,NA,TRBJ2-7,CASSRFERVLSYEQYF,TGTGCCAGCAGCAGATTCGAGCGGGTCTTATCCTACGAGCAGTACTTC
TRBV5-6,many,TRBD1,TRBJ2-7,CASSWGQFYEQYF,TGTGCCAGCAGCTGGGGACAGTTCTACGAGCAGTACTTC
TRBV28,NA,TRBD2,TRBJ2-1,CASSRVSGVNEQFF,TGTGCCAGCAGCCGCGTGAGCGGGGTCAATGAGCAGTTCTTC
TRBV10-3,NA,NA,TRBJ1-5,CAISEGQGPQHF,TGTGCCATCAGTGAGGGGCAGGGCCCCCAGCATTTT
TRBV6-5,once,NA,TRBJ1-4,CASSYSSQGREKLFF,TGTGCCAGCAGTTACTCGAGTCAGGGTCGTGAAAAACTGTTTTTT
TRBV5-5,NA,TRBD2,TRBJ2-7,CASSGTSVTYEQYF,TGTGCCAGCAGCGGGACTAGCGTTACCTACGAGCAGTACTTC
TRBV15,NA,NA,TRBJ2-7,CATSSRVRYEQYF,TGTGCCACCAGCAGTAGAGTCCGCTACGAGCAGTACTTC
TRBV3-1/TRBV3-2,once,TRBD1,TRBJ1-3,CASSPYQGGSSGNTIYF,TGTGCCAGCAGCCCTTATCAGGGGGGCTCCTCTGGAAACACCATATATTTT
TRBV7-3,NA,NA,TRBJ2-3,CASSSEGRADTQYF,TGTGCCAGCAGCTCGGAGGGCCGCGCAGATACGCAGTATTTT
TRBV11-2,NA,NA,TRBJ1-1,CASSFGNQGSTEAFF,TGTGCCAGCAGCTTCGGTAACCAGGGAAGCACTGAAGCTTTCTTT
TRBV27,NA,NA,TRBJ1-2,CASSFLTGFGYTF,TGTGCCAGCAGTTTCCTTACAGGGTTTGGCTACACCTTC
TRBV10-2,NA,TRBD1,TRBJ1-1,CASSESRTGGAEAFF,TGCGCCAGCAGTGAGTCGAGGACAGGGGGCGCGGAAGCTTTCTTT
TRBV2,NA,TRBD2,TRBJ2-5,CASSLTLAGGQETQYF,TGTGCCAGCAGTCTTACACTAGCGGGGGGCCAAGAGACCCAGTACTTC
TRBV30,NA,TRBD2,TRBJ2-1,CAWSPGLAASNEQFF,TGTGCCTGGAGTCCCGGACTAGCGGCGTCCAATGAGCAGTTCTTC
TRBV9,NA,NA,TRBJ1-1,CASSVRPVNTEAFF,TGTGCCAGCAGCGTACGTCCGGTGAACACTGAAGCTTTCTTT